A single sample is the source of the 16 T cell receptor beta chains below, sequenced in a study of control samples from healthy donors and cancer patients. Assay used: immunoSEQ multiplex PCR; TCRdb lists only in-frame clones, some missing. There are under 150,000 clones in the sample; roughly 86% occur only once, and about 7.9% lies in the top ten. The sequencing sample was made of PBMCs. The receptors come from a man aged 50-60 years with head and neck cancer.

This clone has only a few counts. The V and J genes are TRBV6-5 and TRBJ1-4; D not resolved. V was trimmed by 5 bases and J by 3 bases, leaving 13 bases between them. CDR1 is MNHEY, CDR2 SVGAGI, per germline. CDR3 length: 15 amino acids. The CDR3 nucleotides read TGTGCCAGCAGTCGGACCGCATGGCCTAATGAAAAACTGTTTTTT. This translates into CASSRTAWPNEKLFF.

The chain couples TRBV20-1 to TRBJ2-7; D not resolved. The V gene lost 6 bases and the J gene lost 0 bases, with 6 bases spanning the gap. The germline CDR1 and CDR2 sequences are DFQATT and SNEGSKA (reference sequence). The CDR3 contains 11 residues. CDR3 in DNA: TGCAGTGCCCCAACCTCCTACGAGCAGTACTTC. The encoded protein is CSAPTSYEQYF.

About this clone itself: The junction departs from germline at one end; a sequencing error may be responsible. The gene calls are TRBV5-1 and TRBJ2-5; D is ambiguous. CDR3 size: 15 residues. From germline, CDR1 is SGHRS and CDR2 YFSETQ. CDR3 sequence: CASSFATHTQQTQYF. In DNA, the CDR3 is TGCGCCAGCAGCTTTGCCACTCATACCCAACAGACCCAGTACTTC. Full variable domain (rest looked up from reference TRBV5-1 and TRBJ2-5): KAGVTQTPRYLIKTRGQQVTLSCSPISGHRSVSWYQQTPGQGLQFLFEYFSETQRNKGNFPGRFSGRQFSNSRSEMNVSTLELGDSALYLCASSFATHTQQTQYFGPGTRLLVL.

The gene calls are TRBV7-2 and TRBJ2-7, with 8 bases identical to TRBD2. The germline CDR1 and CDR2 sequences are SGHTA and FQGNSA. V shed 1 base, J shed 4 bases, and the junction held 3 bases outside the gene matches. CDR3 length equals 14 residues. The CDR3, as DNA: TGTGCCAGCAGCTTAGAAGCGGGAGAGTACGAGCAGTACTTC. Residues: CASSLEAGEYEQYF.

The rearrangement uses TRBV28 and TRBJ1-1; 8 positions match TRBD1. The CDR3 runs to 15 residues. The V gene end was trimmed by 5 bases and the J gene end by 3 bases; junction bases not matched to a gene: 8. Germline CDR1 MDHEN, CDR2 SYDVKM. CDR3 nucleotide sequence: TGTGCCAGCAGTCCTCCAGGGGGCTCGGACACTGAAGCTTTCTTT. Translated, it gives CASSPPGGSDTEAFF.

This clone was counted a single time. The chain joins TRBV18 to TRBJ2-5; D remains ambiguous. The CDR3 has 13 amino acids. V was clipped by 3 bases and J by 7 bases, with 12 bases between them. Germline-derived CDR1 and CDR2 are KGHSH and LQKENI. CDR3 coding DNA: TGTGCCAGCTCACCTGGACCGCCGGCGACCCAGTACTTC. It translates to CASSPGPPATQYF. Using reference TRBV18 and TRBJ2-5 for the parts outside the CDR3, the full variable domain is NAGVMQNPRHLVRRRGQEARLRCSPMKGHSHVYWYRQLPEEGLKFMVYLQKENIIDESGMPKERFSAEFPKEGPSILRIQQVVRGDSAAYFCASSPGPPATQYFGPGTRLLVL.

By sample share, this clone is large. The V and J genes are TRBV12-3 or TRBV12-4 and TRBJ2-2; D remains unclear. CDR3 length: 13 amino acids. V was cut by 6 bases and J by 7 bases, with 12 bases left in between. The chain's CDR3 is CASSTMGYGELFF. The CDR3 DNA is TGTGCCAGCAGCACCATGGGGTACGGGGAGCTGTTTTTT.

J is TRBJ2-2 and V is TRBV11-2, with D unclear. This CDR3 has 14 amino acids. Trimming left V 5 bases short and J 0 bases short, with 7 bases between. In germline, CDR1 is SGHAT, CDR2 FQNNGV. This CDR3 is CASSPRSNTGELFF. In DNA, the CDR3 is TGTGCCAGCAGCCCTCGGTCGAACACCGGGGAGCTGTTTTTT.

The rearrangement uses TRBV10-3 and TRBJ1-5, with D possibly being TRBD1 (6 bases). V dropped 2 bases and J dropped 10 bases, with 15 bases sitting between them. The germline gives CDR1 ENHRY, CDR2 SYGVKD. The CDR3 contains 14 residues. The CDR3 spells CAISERGPSEPQHF. The CDR3 bases are TGTGCCATCAGTGAGCGGGGGCCTAGCGAACCCCAGCATTTT.

This clone was seen repeatedly, ten times or more. CDR3 region: CASSQWGPTSGIQETQYF. CDR3 nucleotide sequence: TGCGCCAGCAGCCAGTGGGGGCCGACTAGCGGGATCCAAGAGACCCAGTACTTC. This chain links TRBV4-1 with TRBJ2-5; 11 positions match TRBD2. The CDR3 runs 18 residues. Unmatched junction bases numbered 10, after V lost 3 bases and J lost 1 base. The germline CDR1 and CDR2 sequences are MGHRA and YSYEKL.

CDR3 amino acids: CASAEVSGAFF. In nucleotides, the CDR3 is TGTGCCAGCGCGGAGGTTTCGGGAGCTTTCTTT. This chain connects TRBV6-6 to TRBJ1-1; no clear D gene. In germline, CDR1 is MNHNY, CDR2 SVGAGI (reference sequence). The CDR3 loop spans 11 amino acids. V was pared by 8 bases and J by 10 bases, with 14 bases between.

This rearrangement joins TRBV6-4 to TRBJ1-6; 10 nucleotides match TRBD1. Germline CDR1 MRHNA, CDR2 SNTAGT. The CDR3 has 18 residues. V lost 10 bases and J lost 0; bases outside the gene matches: 12. CDR3 nucleotides: TGTGCCAACGCATCCGGACAGGGGGTGAGCTCCTATAATTCACCCCTCCACTTT. Protein: CANASGQGVSSYNSPLHF.

The chain recombines TRBV18 with TRBJ1-3; no clear D. The CDR3 is made up of 15 amino acids. The germline V gene encodes CDR1 KGHSH and CDR2 LQKENI. Trimming took off 0 bases at V and 4 bases at J, with 10 bases between the two ends. The CDR3 coding sequence is TGTGCCAGCTCACCACCGAGAGGGTCAGGAAACACCATATATTTT. This codes for CASSPPRGSGNTIYF.

This clone was observed a few times. At the DNA level, this CDR3 is encoded by other sequences in the same sample as well. The genes are TRBV29-1 and TRBJ1-1; 10 bases are shared with TRBD1. CDR1 and CDR2 from the germline V gene are SQVTM and ANQGSEA. Unmatched junction bases numbered 2, after V lost 3 bases and J lost 4 bases. The length of the CDR3 is 13 residues. The CDR3 protein is CSVDRDRGTEAFF. The CDR3 region has the DNA TGCAGCGTTGATAGGGACAGGGGCACTGAAGCTTTCTTT.

The genes are TRBV28 and TRBJ2-7, with D possibly being TRBD2 (5 bases). CDR3 length: 12 residues. The germline gives CDR1 MDHEN, CDR2 SYDVKM. V lost 3 bases to trimming and J lost 6 bases, with 9 bases between them. CDR3 nucleotide sequence: TGTGCCAGCAGTTTGACTATTGGCGAGCAGTACTTC. Protein: CASSLTIGEQYF.

This clone was observed a single time. The rearrangement links TRBV5-6 to TRBJ2-5; D gene ambiguous. Germline V gene sequence: CDR1 SGHDT, CDR2 YYEEEE. The CDR3 length is 17 residues. V was trimmed by 1 base and J by 1 base, leaving 17 bases between them. CDR3 sequence: CASSLYSARRIQETQYF. CDR3 DNA: TGTGCCAGCAGCTTGTATTCGGCACGTCGGATCCAAGAGACCCAGTACTTC.